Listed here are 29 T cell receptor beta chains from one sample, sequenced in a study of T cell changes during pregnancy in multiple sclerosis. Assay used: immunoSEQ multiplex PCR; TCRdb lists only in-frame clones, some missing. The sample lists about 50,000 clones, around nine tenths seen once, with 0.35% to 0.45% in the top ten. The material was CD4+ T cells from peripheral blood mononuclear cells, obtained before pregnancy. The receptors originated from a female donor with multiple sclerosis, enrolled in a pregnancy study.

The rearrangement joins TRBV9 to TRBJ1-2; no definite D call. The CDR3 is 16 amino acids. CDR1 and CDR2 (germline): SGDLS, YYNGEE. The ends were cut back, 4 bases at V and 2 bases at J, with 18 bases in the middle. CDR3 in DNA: TGTGCCAGCAGCCCGTATGATTCTGGGCACAACTATGGCTACACCTTC. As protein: CASSPYDSGHNYGYTF.

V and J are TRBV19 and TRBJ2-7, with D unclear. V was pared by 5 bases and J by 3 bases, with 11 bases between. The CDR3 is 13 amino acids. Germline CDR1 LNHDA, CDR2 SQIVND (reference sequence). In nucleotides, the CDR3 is TGTGCCAGTAGTTCCGATCGCGGCTACGAGCAGTACTTC. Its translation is CASSSDRGYEQYF.

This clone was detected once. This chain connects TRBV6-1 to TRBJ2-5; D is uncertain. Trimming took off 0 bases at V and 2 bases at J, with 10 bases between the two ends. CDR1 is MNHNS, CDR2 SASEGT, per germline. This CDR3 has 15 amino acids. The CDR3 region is CASSEARTSQETQYF. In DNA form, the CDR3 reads TGTGCCAGCAGTGAAGCGAGAACCTCTCAAGAGACCCAGTACTTC.

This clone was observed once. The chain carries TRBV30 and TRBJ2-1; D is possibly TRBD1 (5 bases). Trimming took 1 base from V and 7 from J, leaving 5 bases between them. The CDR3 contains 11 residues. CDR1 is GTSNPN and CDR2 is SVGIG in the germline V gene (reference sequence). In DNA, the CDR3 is TGTGCCTGGAGTGACAGGAATGAGCAGTTCTTC. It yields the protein CAWSDRNEQFF.

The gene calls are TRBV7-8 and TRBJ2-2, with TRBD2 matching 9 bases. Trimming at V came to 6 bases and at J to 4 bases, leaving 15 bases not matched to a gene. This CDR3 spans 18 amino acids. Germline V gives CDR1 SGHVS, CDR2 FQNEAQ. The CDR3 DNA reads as TGTGCCAGCAGGGCTTCCCGGGGCGGGAGGGTCGGCACCGGGGAGCTGTTTTTT. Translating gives CASRASRGGRVGTGELFF.

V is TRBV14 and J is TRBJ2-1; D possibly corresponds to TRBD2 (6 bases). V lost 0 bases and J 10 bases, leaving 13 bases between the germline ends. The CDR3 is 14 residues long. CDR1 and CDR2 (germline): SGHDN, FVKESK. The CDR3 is CASSQEFGSQEQFF. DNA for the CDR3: TGTGCCAGCAGCCAAGAATTCGGGAGCCAAGAGCAGTTCTTC.

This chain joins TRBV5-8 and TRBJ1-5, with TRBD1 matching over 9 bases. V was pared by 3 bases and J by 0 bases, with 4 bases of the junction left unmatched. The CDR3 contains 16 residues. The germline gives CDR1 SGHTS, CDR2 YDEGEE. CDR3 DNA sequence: TGTGCCAGCAGCTGGACAGGGGTTTTTAGCAATCAGCCCCAGCATTTT. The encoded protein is CASSWTGVFSNQPQHF.

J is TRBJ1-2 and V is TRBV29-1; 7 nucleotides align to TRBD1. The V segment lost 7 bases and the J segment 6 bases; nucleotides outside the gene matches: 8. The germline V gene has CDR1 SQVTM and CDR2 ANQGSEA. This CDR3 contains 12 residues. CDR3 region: CSGGRDRDGYTF. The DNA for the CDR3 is TGCAGCGGGGGTCGCGACAGGGATGGCTACACCTTC.

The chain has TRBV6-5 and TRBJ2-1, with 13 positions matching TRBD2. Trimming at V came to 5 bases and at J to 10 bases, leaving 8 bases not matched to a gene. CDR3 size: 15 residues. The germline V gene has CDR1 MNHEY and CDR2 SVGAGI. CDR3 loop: CASSNGLAGVREQFF. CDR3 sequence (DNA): TGTGCCAGCAGTAACGGACTAGCGGGAGTCCGGGAGCAGTTCTTC.

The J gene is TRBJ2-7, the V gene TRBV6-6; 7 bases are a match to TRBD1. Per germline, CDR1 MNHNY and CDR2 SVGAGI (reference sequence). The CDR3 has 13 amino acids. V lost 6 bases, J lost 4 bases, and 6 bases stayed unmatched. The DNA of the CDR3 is TGTGCCAGCAGCTTAGGACAGGTTTACGAGCAGTACTTC. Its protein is CASSLGQVYEQYF.

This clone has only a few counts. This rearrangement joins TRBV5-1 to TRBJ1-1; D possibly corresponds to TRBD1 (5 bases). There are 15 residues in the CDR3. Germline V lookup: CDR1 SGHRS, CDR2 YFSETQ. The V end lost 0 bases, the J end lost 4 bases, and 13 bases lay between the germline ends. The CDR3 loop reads CASSLEAMGGTEAFF. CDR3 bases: TGCGCCAGCAGCTTGGAGGCTATGGGGGGCACTGAAGCTTTCTTT.

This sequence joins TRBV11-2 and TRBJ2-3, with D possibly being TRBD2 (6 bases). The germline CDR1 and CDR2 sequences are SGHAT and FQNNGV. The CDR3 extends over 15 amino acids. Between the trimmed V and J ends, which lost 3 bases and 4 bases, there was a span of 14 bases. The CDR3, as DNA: TGTGCCAGCAGCTTTACACGGGGGATCCCAGATACGCAGTATTTT. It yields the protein CASSFTRGIPDTQYF.

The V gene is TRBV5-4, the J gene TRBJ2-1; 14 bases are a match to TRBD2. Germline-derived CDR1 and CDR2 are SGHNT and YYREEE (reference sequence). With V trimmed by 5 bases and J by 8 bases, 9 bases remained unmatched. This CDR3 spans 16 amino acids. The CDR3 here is CASSLGTSGSKDEQFF. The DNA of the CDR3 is TGTGCCAGCAGTCTGGGGACTAGCGGGAGTAAGGATGAGCAGTTCTTC. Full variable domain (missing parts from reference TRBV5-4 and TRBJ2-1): ETGVTQSPTHLIKTRGQQVTLRCSSQSGHNTVSWYQQALGQGPQFIFQYYREEENGRGNFPPRFSGLQFPNYSSELNVNALELDDSALYLCASSLGTSGSKDEQFFGPGTRLTVL.

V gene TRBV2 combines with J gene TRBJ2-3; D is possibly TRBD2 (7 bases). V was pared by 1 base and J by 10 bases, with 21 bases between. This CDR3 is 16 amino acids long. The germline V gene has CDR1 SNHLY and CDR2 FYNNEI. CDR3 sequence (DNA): TGTGCCAGCAGTGAAGGGTGGCAGACGAGGGGGGGGGCGCAGTATTTT. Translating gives CASSEGWQTRGGAQYF.

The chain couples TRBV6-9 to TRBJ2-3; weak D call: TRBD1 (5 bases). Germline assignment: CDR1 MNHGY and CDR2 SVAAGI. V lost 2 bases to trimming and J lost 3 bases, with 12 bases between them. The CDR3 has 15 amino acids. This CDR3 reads CASSYVGVETDTQYF. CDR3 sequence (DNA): TGTGCCAGCAGTTATGTAGGGGTTGAGACAGATACGCAGTATTTT.

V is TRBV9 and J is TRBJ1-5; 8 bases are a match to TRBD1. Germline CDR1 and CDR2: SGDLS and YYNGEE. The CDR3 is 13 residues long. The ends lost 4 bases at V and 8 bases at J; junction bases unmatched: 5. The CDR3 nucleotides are TGTGCCAGCAGCCCCCAGGGGGCAAAGCCCCAGCATTTT. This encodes CASSPQGAKPQHF.

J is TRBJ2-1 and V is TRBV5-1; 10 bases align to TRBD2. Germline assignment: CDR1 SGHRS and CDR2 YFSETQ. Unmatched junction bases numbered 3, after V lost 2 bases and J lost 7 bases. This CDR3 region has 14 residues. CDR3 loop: CASSLAGGVNEQFF. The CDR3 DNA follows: TGCGCCAGCAGCTTAGCGGGAGGGGTGAATGAGCAGTTCTTC.

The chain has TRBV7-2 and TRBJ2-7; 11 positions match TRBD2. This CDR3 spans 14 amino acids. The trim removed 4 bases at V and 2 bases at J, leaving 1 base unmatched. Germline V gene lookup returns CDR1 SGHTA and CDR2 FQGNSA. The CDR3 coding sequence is TGTGCCAGCAGCTCGACTAGCGGGGCCTACGAGCAGTACTTC. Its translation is CASSSTSGAYEQYF. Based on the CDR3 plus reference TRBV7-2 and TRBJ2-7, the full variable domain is GAGVSQSPSNKVTEKGKDVELRCDPISGHTALYWYRQSLGQGLEFLIYFQGNSAPDKSGLPSDRFSAERTGGSVSTLTIQRTQQEDSAVYLCASSSTSGAYEQYFGPGTRLTVT.

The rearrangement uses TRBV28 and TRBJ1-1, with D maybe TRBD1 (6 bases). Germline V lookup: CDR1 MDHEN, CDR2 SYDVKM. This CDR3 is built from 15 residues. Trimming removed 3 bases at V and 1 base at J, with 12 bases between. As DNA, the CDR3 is TGTGCCAGCAGTTTCGGACAGCCAAAGAACACTGAAGCTTTCTTT. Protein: CASSFGQPKNTEAFF.

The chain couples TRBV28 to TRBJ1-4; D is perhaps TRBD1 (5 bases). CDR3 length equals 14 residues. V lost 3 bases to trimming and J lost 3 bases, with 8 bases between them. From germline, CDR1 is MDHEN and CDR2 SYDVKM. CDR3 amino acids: CASSFGGANEKLFF. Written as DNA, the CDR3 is TGTGCCAGCAGTTTCGGGGGTGCTAATGAAAAACTGTTTTTT.

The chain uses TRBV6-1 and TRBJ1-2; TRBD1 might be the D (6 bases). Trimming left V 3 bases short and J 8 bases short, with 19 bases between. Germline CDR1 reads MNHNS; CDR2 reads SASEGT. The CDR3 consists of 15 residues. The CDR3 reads CASSEEFTGFRGYTF. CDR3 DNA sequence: TGTGCCAGCAGTGAGGAGTTTACAGGGTTTCGGGGCTACACCTTC.

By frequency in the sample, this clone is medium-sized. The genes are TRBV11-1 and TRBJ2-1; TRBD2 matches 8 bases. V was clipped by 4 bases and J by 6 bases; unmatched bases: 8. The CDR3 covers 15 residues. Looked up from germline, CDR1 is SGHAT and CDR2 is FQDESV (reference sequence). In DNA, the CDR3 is TGTGCCAGCAGCTCCCGGGAGGGCCTACGCAATGAGCAGTTCTTC. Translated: CASSSREGLRNEQFF.

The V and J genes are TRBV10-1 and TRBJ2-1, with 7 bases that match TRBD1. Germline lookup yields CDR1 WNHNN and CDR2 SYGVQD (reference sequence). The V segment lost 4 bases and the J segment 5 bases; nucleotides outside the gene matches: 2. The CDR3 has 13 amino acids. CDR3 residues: CASSGTGDNEQFF. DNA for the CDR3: TGCGCCAGCAGTGGGACAGGAGACAATGAGCAGTTCTTC.

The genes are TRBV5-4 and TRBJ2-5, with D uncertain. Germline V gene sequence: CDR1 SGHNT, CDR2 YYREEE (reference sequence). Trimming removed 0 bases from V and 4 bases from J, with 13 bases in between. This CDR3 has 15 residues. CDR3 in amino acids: CASSLVGRHVETQYF. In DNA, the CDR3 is TGTGCCAGCAGCTTGGTGGGCCGCCACGTAGAGACCCAGTACTTC.

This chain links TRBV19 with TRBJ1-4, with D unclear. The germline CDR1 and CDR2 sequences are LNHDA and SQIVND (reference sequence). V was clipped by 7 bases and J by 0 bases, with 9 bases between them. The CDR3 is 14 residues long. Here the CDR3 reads CASKRQATNEKLFF. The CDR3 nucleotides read TGTGCCAGTAAAAGGCAGGCAACTAATGAAAAACTGTTTTTT.

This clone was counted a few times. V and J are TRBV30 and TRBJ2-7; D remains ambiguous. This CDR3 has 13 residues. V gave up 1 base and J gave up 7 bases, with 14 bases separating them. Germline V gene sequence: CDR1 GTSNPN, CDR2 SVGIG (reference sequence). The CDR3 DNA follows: TGTGCCTGGAGTGCGACACTGGTTGGGGAGCAGTACTTC. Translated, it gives CAWSATLVGEQYF.

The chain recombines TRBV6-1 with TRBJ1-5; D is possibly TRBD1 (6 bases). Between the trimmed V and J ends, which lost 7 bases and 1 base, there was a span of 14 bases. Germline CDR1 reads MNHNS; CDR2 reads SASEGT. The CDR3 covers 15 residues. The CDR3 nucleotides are TGTGCCAGCAAGCTCAGACAGGAGAGCAATCAGCCCCAGCATTTT. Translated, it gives CASKLRQESNQPQHF.

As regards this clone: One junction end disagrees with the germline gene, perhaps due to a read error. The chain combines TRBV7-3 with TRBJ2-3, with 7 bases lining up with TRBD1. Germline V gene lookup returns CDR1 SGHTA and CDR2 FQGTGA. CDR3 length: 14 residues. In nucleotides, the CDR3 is TGTGCCAGCAGCCATGGGGACAGCAGAGATACGCAGTATTTT. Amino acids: CASSHGDSRDTQYF.

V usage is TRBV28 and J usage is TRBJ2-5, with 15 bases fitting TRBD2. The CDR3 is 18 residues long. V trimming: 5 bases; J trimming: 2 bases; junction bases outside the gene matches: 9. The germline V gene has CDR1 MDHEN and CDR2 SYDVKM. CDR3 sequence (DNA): TGTGCCAGCAGTCAACCCGGGACTAGCGGGAGGACTCAAGAGACCCAGTACTTC. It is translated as CASSQPGTSGRTQETQYF.